The rows below give T cell receptor beta chains drawn from one sample of a study of blood T cell repertoires in COVID-19. The assay was immunoSEQ multiplex PCR, and TCRdb's table has in-frame clones only and misses some. Among around 130,000 clones listed, 84% were seen once. The specimen sequenced was peripheral blood. Every receptor here comes from a human donor in a cohort sampled during active COVID-19. Each CDR3 is given with its conserved first and last residue. A D gene is named only where the DNA matches it firmly. Clone size is stated in some rows and not others, as once, few, many or a class when expanded.

clone size: .
V gene: TRBV27
D gene: .
J gene: TRBJ2-7
CDR3 DNA: TGTGCCAGCAGTTTAACGGGGGGCGGCTACGAGCAGTACTTC
CDR3 protein: CASSLTGGGYEQYF

clone size: .
V gene: TRBV9
D gene: .
J gene: TRBJ2-7
CDR3 DNA: TGTGCCAGCAGCGTAGGGGATCTGGGGGCGAGGGAGCAGTACTTC
CDR3 protein: CASSVGDLGAREQYF

clone size: .
V gene: TRBV6-5
D gene: TRBD1
J gene: TRBJ2-5
CDR3 DNA: TGTGCCAGCAGCGGTACGGGCAGGGGGAAGACCCAGTACTTC
CDR3 protein: CASSGTGRGKTQYF

clone size: .
V gene: TRBV14
D gene: .
J gene: TRBJ1-1
CDR3 DNA: TGTGCCAGCAGTTTCACGGTTGAAGCTTTCTTT
CDR3 protein: CASSFTVEAFF

clone size: .
V gene: TRBV10-3
D gene: .
J gene: TRBJ2-1
CDR3 DNA: TGTGCCATCAGTGCGACAGGCCCCCGAGCGACTAGCCAGTTCTTC
CDR3 protein: CAISATGPRATSQFF

clone size: once
V gene: TRBV15
D gene: .
J gene: TRBJ1-3
CDR3 DNA: TGTGCCACCAGCAGAGCCTTGGACAAACCCTCTGGAAACACCATATATTTT
CDR3 protein: CATSRALDKPSGNTIYF

clone size: .
V gene: TRBV7-9
D gene: TRBD1
J gene: TRBJ1-2
CDR3 DNA: TGTGCCAGCACCCCTGGACAGGGAAGATCAGACGGCTACACCTTC
CDR3 protein: CASTPGQGRSDGYTF

clone size: .
V gene: TRBV6-1
D gene: TRBD1
J gene: TRBJ1-2
CDR3 DNA: TGTGCCAGCAGTGAAACCGCGACAGGGTCGCTCGCTGGCTACACCTTC
CDR3 protein: CASSETATGSLAGYTF

clone size: .
V gene: TRBV6-6
D gene: TRBD1
J gene: TRBJ1-1
CDR3 DNA: TGTGCCAGCAGTTACGACAGGGTGAACACTGAAGCTTTCTTT
CDR3 protein: CASSYDRVNTEAFF

clone size: .
V gene: TRBV12-3/TRBV12-4
D gene: TRBD1
J gene: TRBJ1-1
CDR3 DNA: TGTGCCAGCAGTTTCAGGGGGCAGACAGAAGCTTTCTTT
CDR3 protein: CASSFRGQTEAFF

clone size: .
V gene: TRBV19
D gene: .
J gene: TRBJ2-7
CDR3 DNA: TGTGCCAGTAGTGTCCAGTGGGGGGTCTCCTACGAGCAGTACTTC
CDR3 protein: CASSVQWGVSYEQYF

clone size: .
V gene: TRBV3-1/TRBV3-2
D gene: .
J gene: TRBJ1-1
CDR3 DNA: TGTGCCAGCAGCCAAGAGGTGGGGACGGGGGGCACTGAAGCTTTCTTT
CDR3 protein: CASSQEVGTGGTEAFF

clone size: .
V gene: TRBV5-4
D gene: .
J gene: TRBJ2-7
CDR3 DNA: TGTGCCAGCAGCGCCGGGACTGGAAAAACCTACGAGCAGTACTTC
CDR3 protein: CASSAGTGKTYEQYF

clone size: .
V gene: TRBV25-1
D gene: TRBD1
J gene: TRBJ1-1
CDR3 DNA: TGTGCCAGCAGTGAAGACAGGGGTGGCACTGAAGCTTTCTTT
CDR3 protein: CASSEDRGGTEAFF

clone size: .
V gene: TRBV12-5
D gene: .
J gene: TRBJ2-7
CDR3 DNA: TGTGCTAGTGGTTTGGGCGGCGACGAGCAGTACTTC
CDR3 protein: CASGLGGDEQYF

clone size: .
V gene: TRBV10-1
D gene: TRBD2
J gene: TRBJ2-1
CDR3 DNA: TGCGCCAGCAGCCTCAGCGGGGGGGGGAATGAGCAGTTCTTC
CDR3 protein: CASSLSGGGNEQFF

clone size: few
V gene: TRBV30
D gene: .
J gene: TRBJ1-2
CDR3 DNA: TGTGCCTGGAGTATCCTACGGCGGGATGGCTACACCTTC
CDR3 protein: CAWSILRRDGYTF

clone size: .
V gene: TRBV30
D gene: .
J gene: TRBJ2-2
CDR3 DNA: TGTGCCTGGAGTCTAAGGGGTGTTACCGGGGAGCTGTTTTTT
CDR3 protein: CAWSLRGVTGELFF

clone size: .
V gene: TRBV29-1
D gene: .
J gene: TRBJ1-1
CDR3 DNA: TGCAGCGTTGGACACACGAACACTGAAGCTTTCTTT
CDR3 protein: CSVGHTNTEAFF

clone size: .
V gene: TRBV3-1/TRBV3-2
D gene: .
J gene: TRBJ1-3
CDR3 DNA: TGTGCCAGCAGCCAAGTGTTACGGTCTGGAAACACCATATATTTT
CDR3 protein: CASSQVLRSGNTIYF

clone size: .
V gene: TRBV6-5
D gene: TRBD1
J gene: TRBJ1-1
CDR3 DNA: TGTGCCAGCAGGCCGACAGGGGTGAACACTGAAGCTTTCTTT
CDR3 protein: CASRPTGVNTEAFF

clone size: .
V gene: TRBV6-6
D gene: .
J gene: TRBJ1-5
CDR3 DNA: TGTGCCAGCAGTTCTGGCAGGGTACTTCGAAATCAGCCCCAGCATTTT
CDR3 protein: CASSSGRVLRNQPQHF

clone size: .
V gene: TRBV7-2
D gene: TRBD2
J gene: TRBJ2-7
CDR3 DNA: TGTGCCAGCAGTGCGGGGGGGCCCTACGAGCAGTACTTC
CDR3 protein: CASSAGGPYEQYF

clone size: .
V gene: TRBV9
D gene: TRBD2
J gene: TRBJ2-3
CDR3 DNA: TGTGCCAGCAGCGTAACGCCTAGCGGGGGTCCTTCCTCTAGCACAGATACGCAGTATTTT
CDR3 protein: CASSVTPSGGPSSSTDTQYF

clone size: .
V gene: TRBV6-5
D gene: TRBD1
J gene: TRBJ2-7
CDR3 DNA: TGTGCCACCGGGACAGCAGTAACCTACGAGCAGTACTTC
CDR3 protein: CATGTAVTYEQYF

clone size: .
V gene: TRBV2
D gene: .
J gene: TRBJ1-1
CDR3 DNA: TGTGCCAGTAGACAGGACCCCCCCACTGAAGCTTTCTTT
CDR3 protein: CASRQDPPTEAFF

clone size: .
V gene: TRBV19
D gene: TRBD1
J gene: TRBJ2-7
CDR3 DNA: TGTGCCAGTAGCGAGGGGACAGGGTTTAACGAGCAGTACTTC
CDR3 protein: CASSEGTGFNEQYF

clone size: .
V gene: TRBV24-1
D gene: .
J gene: TRBJ1-2
CDR3 DNA: TGTGCCACCATCACCCCAGCCACAGGGTCTGATGGCTACACCTTC
CDR3 protein: CATITPATGSDGYTF

clone size: .
V gene: TRBV2
D gene: TRBD2
J gene: TRBJ2-1
CDR3 DNA: TGTGCCATCCTAGCGGGGGGACGAAGGGAGCAGTTCTTC
CDR3 protein: CAILAGGRREQFF

clone size: once
V gene: TRBV19
D gene: TRBD1
J gene: TRBJ1-1
CDR3 DNA: TGTGCCAGTAGTATAGCGGAAGGCAGGGGGAGTAGCACTGAAGCTTTCTTT
CDR3 protein: CASSIAEGRGSSTEAFF

clone size: .
V gene: TRBV4-2
D gene: .
J gene: TRBJ1-2
CDR3 DNA: TGTGCCAGCAGCCAAGAGTATCAGGTGGCACGCGGCTACACCTTC
CDR3 protein: CASSQEYQVARGYTF

clone size: .
V gene: TRBV5-1
D gene: .
J gene: TRBJ1-1
CDR3 DNA: TGCGCCAGCAGCTTGTTCGGGGGTAGTGCGGACACTGAAGCTTTCTTT
CDR3 protein: CASSLFGGSADTEAFF

clone size: .
V gene: TRBV6-7
D gene: TRBD2
J gene: TRBJ2-1
CDR3 DNA: TGTGCCAGCAGTTACCCAATAGCGGGGGGGCGTAATTATGAGCAGTTCTTC
CDR3 protein: CASSYPIAGGRNYEQFF

clone size: .
V gene: TRBV19
D gene: TRBD2
J gene: TRBJ2-7
CDR3 DNA: TGTGCCAGTAGTATGGCCATACTAGCGGGGGGGCCCTACGAGCAGTACTTC
CDR3 protein: CASSMAILAGGPYEQYF

clone size: .
V gene: TRBV10-2
D gene: TRBD1
J gene: TRBJ1-2
CDR3 DNA: TGCGCCAGCAGTGAGTTAACAACAGGGGACTATGGCTACACCTTC
CDR3 protein: CASSELTTGDYGYTF

clone size: once
V gene: TRBV28
D gene: TRBD1
J gene: TRBJ2-7
CDR3 DNA: TGTGCCAGCAGTCCCCGACAGGGTGGTATCGAGCAGTACTTC
CDR3 protein: CASSPRQGGIEQYF

clone size: .
V gene: TRBV28
D gene: .
J gene: TRBJ1-2
CDR3 DNA: TGTGCCAGCAGTTTGAGTCCTAACTATGGCTACACCTTC
CDR3 protein: CASSLSPNYGYTF

clone size: .
V gene: TRBV5-1
D gene: .
J gene: TRBJ1-6
CDR3 DNA: TGCGCCAGCAGCTCCGGGGAGGGGAGTAATTCACCCCTCCACTTT
CDR3 protein: CASSSGEGSNSPLHF

clone size: .
V gene: TRBV4-2
D gene: TRBD2
J gene: TRBJ2-3
CDR3 DNA: TGTGCCAGCAGCCCCCTGGGGGGGGTAGCGGGGACCACAGATACGCAGTATTTT
CDR3 protein: CASSPLGGVAGTTDTQYF

clone size: .
V gene: TRBV24-1
D gene: TRBD2
J gene: TRBJ2-7
CDR3 DNA: TGTGCCACCATCGTCTCACTGCTAGCGGGGGGGCCGGAGCAGTACTTC
CDR3 protein: CATIVSLLAGGPEQYF

clone size: .
V gene: TRBV5-1
D gene: TRBD1
J gene: TRBJ2-7
CDR3 DNA: TGCGCCAGCAGCGACGACAGGGGTTACGAGCAGTACTTC
CDR3 protein: CASSDDRGYEQYF

clone size: .
V gene: TRBV5-6
D gene: TRBD2
J gene: TRBJ2-1
CDR3 DNA: TGTGCCAGCAGCTTTTCCGGGACTAGCAACAATGAGCAGTTCTTC
CDR3 protein: CASSFSGTSNNEQFF

clone size: .
V gene: TRBV5-1
D gene: TRBD1
J gene: TRBJ1-2
CDR3 DNA: TGCGCCAGCAGCAGGGGGGACAGCTATGGCTACACCTTC
CDR3 protein: CASSRGDSYGYTF

clone size: .
V gene: TRBV3-1/TRBV3-2
D gene: TRBD2
J gene: TRBJ2-7
CDR3 DNA: TGTGCCAGCAGCCAAGGGACTAGCGGTTTAGAGCAGTACTTC
CDR3 protein: CASSQGTSGLEQYF

clone size: .
V gene: TRBV6-6
D gene: .
J gene: TRBJ2-5
CDR3 DNA: TGTGCCAGCAGTTACTCGACGGGGGGCAGGGAGACCCAGTACTTC
CDR3 protein: CASSYSTGGRETQYF

clone size: .
V gene: TRBV6-5
D gene: .
J gene: TRBJ1-5
CDR3 DNA: TGTGCCAGCAGTCCGGGGTTTGGCAATCAGCCCCAGCATTTT
CDR3 protein: CASSPGFGNQPQHF

clone size: .
V gene: TRBV11-2
D gene: .
J gene: TRBJ2-3
CDR3 DNA: TGTGCCAGCAGCTGGCGGGACAGAGTCACTGATACGCAGTATTTT
CDR3 protein: CASSWRDRVTDTQYF

clone size: .
V gene: TRBV19
D gene: TRBD1
J gene: TRBJ1-1
CDR3 DNA: TGTGCCAGTAAGGACGGGACAGGATTTATGAACACTGAAGCTTTCTTT
CDR3 protein: CASKDGTGFMNTEAFF

clone size: .
V gene: TRBV4-1
D gene: .
J gene: TRBJ2-7
CDR3 DNA: TGCGCCAGCAGCCATGGGCAGGGTTACGAGCAGTACTTC
CDR3 protein: CASSHGQGYEQYF

clone size: .
V gene: TRBV16
D gene: TRBD2
J gene: TRBJ2-7
CDR3 DNA: TGTGCCAGCAGCGAAAGGCCTAGCGGGGGGTACTACGAGCAGTACTTC
CDR3 protein: CASSERPSGGYYEQYF

clone size: few
V gene: TRBV2
D gene: .
J gene: TRBJ2-3
CDR3 DNA: TGTGCCAGCAGTGAAGTCAAACGGGGGAAGGGCACAGATACGCAGTATTTT
CDR3 protein: CASSEVKRGKGTDTQYF

clone size: .
V gene: TRBV12-5
D gene: .
J gene: TRBJ1-1
CDR3 DNA: TGTGCTAGTGGGGCCGGGGGGGGCTACACTGAAGCTTTCTTT
CDR3 protein: CASGAGGGYTEAFF

clone size: .
V gene: TRBV7-9
D gene: .
J gene: TRBJ1-5
CDR3 DNA: TGTGCCAGCAGCCCAGAGTTAACAGGGTCGGATCAGCCCCAGCATTTT
CDR3 protein: CASSPELTGSDQPQHF

clone size: .
V gene: TRBV6-1
D gene: TRBD1
J gene: TRBJ1-2
CDR3 DNA: TGTGCCAGCAGTGAAGTGGGAGGACAGGGCGGCGGCTACACCTTC
CDR3 protein: CASSEVGGQGGGYTF

clone size: .
V gene: TRBV5-5
D gene: .
J gene: TRBJ1-1
CDR3 DNA: TGTGCCAGCAGCCTGGGGGCAGTGAACACTGAAGCTTTCTTT
CDR3 protein: CASSLGAVNTEAFF